This TCR beta chain was sequenced in a study of beta chain features in type 1 diabetes. Between the trimmed V and J ends, which lost 3 bases and 8 bases, there was a span of 11 bases. CDR1 and CDR2 from the germline V gene are DFQATT and SNEGSKA (reference sequence). The CDR3 covers 11 residues. Expressed TCRB transcripts were sequenced, since all the RNA that had been isolated was reverse transcribed. Naive, central memory and regulatory T cell samples yielded about 3.57 million reads on average. TCRdb keeps only in-frame clones here, not all; method: immunoSEQ multiplex PCR. The sample gives some 900,000 clones, 15% to 20% of which show up once; around 0.02% is in the top ten.

The clonotype comes from a woman between 18 and 29 years old in good health. This chain links TRBV20-1 with TRBJ2-7, with D unresolved. Sequencing was performed on naive CD4+ T cells from blood. CDR3 loop: CSASPQAQQYF. CDR3 sequence (DNA): TGCAGTGCTAGTCCGCAGGCCCAGCAGTACTTC.